The 30 T cell receptor beta chains presented below share a single source sample, sequenced in a study of blood T cell repertoires in COVID-19. Repertoires were generated with immunoSEQ multiplex PCR, while TCRdb's copy carries only in-frame clones and drops some. The sample yields more than 95,000 clones, 70% to 90% seen once. The sample consisted of peripheral blood. These TCRs come from a woman aged 55-69 years in a cohort sampled during active or convalescent COVID-19.

This clone has only a few counts. The CDR3 DNA sequence: TGTGCCATACAGGGGATAGACTATGGCTACACCTTC. It is translated as CAIQGIDYGYTF. This sequence joins TRBV27 and TRBJ1-2; 7 nucleotides match TRBD1. V was clipped by 10 bases and J by 3 bases; unmatched bases: 5. Germline V lookup: CDR1 MNHEY, CDR2 SMNVEV (reference sequence). The CDR3 consists of 12 residues.

Only one count was recorded for this clone. V is TRBV2 and J is TRBJ1-2, with a weak D call TRBD1 (6 bases). V dropped 2 bases and J dropped 1 base, with 11 bases sitting between them. The CDR3 has 15 amino acids. Germline V gene sequence: CDR1 SNHLY, CDR2 FYNNEI. CDR3 in amino acids: CASSEWGLVNYGYTF. For the CDR3, the DNA is TGTGCCAGCAGTGAATGGGGGCTAGTTAACTATGGCTACACCTTC.

The DNA for the CDR3 is TGTGCCAGCAGGGGAGCCGACGGAGATACGCAGTATTTT. Translation: CASRGADGDTQYF. The rearrangement joins TRBV5-4 to TRBJ2-3; D is possibly TRBD2 (5 bases). Per the germline V gene, CDR1 is SGHNT and CDR2 is YYREEE (reference sequence). The germline V and J ends were trimmed by 5 bases and 5 bases, with 12 bases remaining between them. This CDR3 has 13 amino acids.

V is TRBV7-3 and J is TRBJ2-1; TRBD2 matches at 16 bases. CDR1 and CDR2 from the germline V gene are SGHTA and FQGTGA. The CDR3 spans 17 residues. Unmatched junction bases numbered 7, after V lost 4 bases and J lost 7 bases. The CDR3 reads CASSSGLAGGPWNEQFF. The CDR3 region has the DNA TGTGCCAGCAGCTCGGGACTAGCGGGAGGGCCGTGGAATGAGCAGTTCTTC.

The rearrangement links TRBV5-5 to TRBJ2-7; 11 bases are shared with TRBD2. Trimming at V came to 1 base and at J to 4 bases, leaving 4 bases not matched to a gene. CDR3 size: 15 residues. In germline, CDR1 is SGHKS, CDR2 YYEKEE (reference sequence). The DNA of the CDR3 is TGTGCCAGCAGCTTGACTAGCGGGAGTGGGTACGAGCAGTACTTC. This encodes CASSLTSGSGYEQYF. Full variable domain (remainder filled in from reference TRBV5-5 and TRBJ2-7): DAGVTQSPTHLIKTRGQQVTLRCSPISGHKSVSWYQQVLGQGPQFIFQYYEKEERGRGNFPDRFSARQFPNYSSELNVNALLLGDSALYLCASSLTSGSGYEQYFGPGTRLTVT.

The rearrangement joins TRBV5-1 to TRBJ2-1; maybe TRBD2 (6 bases). Germline loops: CDR1 SGHRS, CDR2 YFSETQ. Trimming took off 0 bases at V and 0 bases at J, with 7 bases between the two ends. The CDR3 consists of 15 residues. The chain's CDR3 is CASSLGTISYNEQFF. For the CDR3, the DNA is TGCGCCAGCAGCTTGGGGACTATCTCCTACAATGAGCAGTTCTTC. Full variable domain (remainder filled in from reference TRBV5-1 and TRBJ2-1): KAGVTQTPRYLIKTRGQQVTLSCSPISGHRSVSWYQQTPGQGLQFLFEYFSETQRNKGNFPGRFSGRQFSNSRSEMNVSTLELGDSALYLCASSLGTISYNEQFFGPGTRLTVL.

The rearrangement uses TRBV12-5 and TRBJ2-3, with D possibly matching TRBD2 (5 bases). Germline V CDR1 and CDR2: LGHNT, FRNRAP. V gave up 1 base and J gave up 4 bases, with 9 bases separating them. The CDR3 contains 14 residues. Written as DNA, the CDR3 is TGTGCTAGTGGTTTGGAGGGAGCAGCAGATACGCAGTATTTT. Protein sequence: CASGLEGAADTQYF.

V usage is TRBV28 and J usage is TRBJ2-7, with TRBD1 as a possible D gene (6 bases). This CDR3 is built from 13 residues. The germline V gene encodes CDR1 MDHEN and CDR2 SYDVKM. V was cut by 8 bases and J by 2 bases, with 13 bases left in between. CDR3 in amino acids: CASHGQGPYEQYF. The CDR3 DNA is TGTGCCAGCCACGGGCAGGGGCCCTACGAGCAGTACTTC.

The chain uses TRBV30 and TRBJ1-3, with D tentatively TRBD1 (6 bases). Trimming pared 2 bases from V and 4 bases from J, leaving 18 bases between. Germline values: CDR1 GTSNPN, CDR2 SVGIG (reference sequence). The CDR3 is made up of 16 amino acids. CDR3 in amino acids: CAWSLERGGVGNTIYF. The CDR3 region has the DNA TGTGCCTGGAGTCTTGAGAGAGGGGGGGTCGGAAACACCATATATTTT. The full variable domain, its missing parts supplied by reference TRBV30 and TRBJ1-3, is SQTIHQWPATLVQPVGSPLSLECTVEGTSNPNLYWYRQAAGRGLQLLFYSVGIGQISSEVPQNLSASRPQDRQFILSSKKLLLSDSGFYLCAWSLERGGVGNTIYFGEGSWLTVV.

The chain combines TRBV28 with TRBJ1-3; 9 bases map to TRBD1. J lost 2 bases, V lost 7 bases, and 3 bases had no gene match. This CDR3 is 14 amino acids long. CDR1 is MDHEN, CDR2 SYDVKM, per germline. DNA for the CDR3: TGTGCCAGCAACACAGGGGGCACTGGAAACACCATATATTTT. It translates to CASNTGGTGNTIYF.

The CDR3 nucleotides are TGTGCCAGCTGGATTGGGCAGGGGAAGGACACCGGGGAGCTGTTTTTT. Translation gives CASWIGQGKDTGELFF. The rearrangement links TRBV28 to TRBJ2-2, with D perhaps matching TRBD1 (6 bases). V was shortened by 8 bases and J by 3 bases, with 19 bases between the two germline ends. Germline-derived CDR1 and CDR2 are MDHEN and SYDVKM. There are 16 residues in the CDR3.

The gene calls are TRBV14 and TRBJ2-1, with D possibly TRBD2 on 5 matching bases. This CDR3 spans 13 amino acids. The germline V gene encodes CDR1 SGHDN and CDR2 FVKESK. The V end lost 3 bases, the J end lost 8 bases, and 11 bases lay between the germline ends. CDR3 nucleotides: TGTGCCAGCAGCCAGTCGGTAGCGTATGAGCAGTTCTTC. Protein product: CASSQSVAYEQFF. Full variable domain (rest looked up from reference TRBV14 and TRBJ2-1): EAGVTQFPSHSVIEKGQTVTLRCDPISGHDNLYWYRRVMGKEIKFLLHFVKESKQDESGMPNNRFLAERTGGTYSTLKVQPAELEDSGVYFCASSQSVAYEQFFGPGTRLTVL.

The chain is built from TRBV19 and TRBJ2-3, with 12 bases matching TRBD2. The CDR3 length is 18 residues. V shed 6 bases, J shed 1 base, and the junction held 11 bases outside the gene matches. CDR1 LNHDA and CDR2 SQIVND come from the germline V gene (reference sequence). CDR3 loop: CASRRGEASGRGTDTQYF. In DNA, the CDR3 is TGTGCCAGTAGGCGGGGTGAGGCTAGCGGGAGGGGCACAGATACGCAGTATTTT.

J is TRBJ2-5 and V is TRBV5-1; D uncertain. The CDR3 spans 14 residues. V was cut by 0 bases and J by 2 bases, with 8 bases left in between. Germline CDR1 SGHRS, CDR2 YFSETQ. CDR3 DNA sequence: TGCGCCAGCAGCTTGGACATATCACAAGAGACCCAGTACTTC. It encodes CASSLDISQETQYF.

On this clone: A junction boundary mismatches the germline segment, possibly from a read error. This rearrangement joins TRBV6-6 to TRBJ2-7; TRBD2 agrees at 9 bases. Germline values: CDR1 MNHNY, CDR2 SVGAGI (reference sequence). This CDR3 contains 12 residues. CDR3 residues: CASSWASGDGCF. The CDR3 DNA reads TGTGCCAGCAGTTGGGCTAGCGGGGATGGGTGCTTC.

The CDR3 reads CAWSVLNSYNSPLHF. CDR3 coding DNA: TGTGCCTGGAGTGTACTAAACTCCTATAATTCACCCCTCCACTTT. V gene TRBV30 combines with J gene TRBJ1-6; D not resolved. The CDR3 covers 15 residues. The V end was cut by 0 bases, the J end by 0 bases, with 6 bases between. Germline CDR1 reads GTSNPN; CDR2 reads SVGIG (reference sequence).

This clone was seen a handful of times. The chain recombines TRBV9 with TRBJ1-2, with D possibly TRBD1 on 6 matching bases. The V end lost 4 bases, the J end lost 4 bases, and 17 bases lay between the germline ends. Looked up from germline, CDR1 is SGDLS and CDR2 is YYNGEE. The CDR3 is made up of 15 amino acids. This chain's CDR3 is CASSTGTVITYGYTF. CDR3 sequence (DNA): TGTGCCAGCAGCACAGGGACGGTTATCACCTATGGCTACACCTTC.

In DNA form, the CDR3 reads TGTGCCAGCAGCTCCGGGACAGGGGTGGGCACCGGGGAGCTGTTTTTT. It translates to CASSSGTGVGTGELFF. This chain uses TRBV7-3 with TRBJ2-2; 10 bases align to TRBD1. Germline lookup yields CDR1 SGHTA and CDR2 FQGTGA. The CDR3 extends over 16 amino acids. V gave up 4 bases and J gave up 4 bases; unmatched junction bases: 6.

V gene TRBV10-3 combines with J gene TRBJ1-1, with 8 bases identical to TRBD1. The CDR3 extends over 15 amino acids. J was trimmed by 5 bases and V by 5 bases; bases with no gene match: 10. From germline, CDR1 is ENHRY and CDR2 SYGVKD. The CDR3 sequence is CAISIAGQGDTEAFF. The DNA of the CDR3 is TGTGCCATCAGTATAGCCGGACAGGGAGATACTGAAGCTTTCTTT.

The count of this clone is one. The chain employs TRBV28 and TRBJ1-2; D is perhaps TRBD1 (6 bases). This CDR3 contains 12 residues. V lost 5 bases, J lost 7 bases, and 11 bases lay in between. Germline values: CDR1 MDHEN, CDR2 SYDVKM. CDR3 residues: CASSITGTGYTF. The CDR3 DNA is TGTGCCAGCAGTATTACAGGGACTGGCTACACCTTC.

The chain's CDR3 is CASSPGQGKRDTGELFF. CDR3 in DNA: TGTGCCAGCAGCCCTGGACAGGGGAAAAGGGACACCGGGGAGCTGTTTTTT. The gene calls are TRBV7-9 and TRBJ2-2, with 9 bases aligning to TRBD1. CDR1 is SEHNR and CDR2 is FQNEAQ in the germline V gene (reference sequence). Germline trimming cut 5 bases from V and 3 bases from J; bases unmatched to any gene: 10. This CDR3 contains 17 residues.

The J gene is TRBJ1-1, the V gene TRBV29-1; D might be TRBD1 (6 bases). The CDR3 has 13 amino acids. Germline CDR1 is SQVTM and CDR2 is ANQGSEA. V was clipped by 7 bases and J by 3 bases, with 15 bases between them. CDR3 DNA: TGCAGCGGGTACCTAGGGGGTTACACTGAAGCTTTCTTT. Translating it yields CSGYLGGYTEAFF.

J is TRBJ2-3 and V is TRBV5-1; no clear D. This CDR3 is built from 15 residues. The V gene's germline CDR1 is SGHRS and CDR2 YFSETQ. Between the trimmed V and J ends, which lost 0 bases and 2 bases, there was a span of 10 bases. CDR3 nucleotide sequence: TGCGCCAGCAGCTTGGACCCCCGGTCCACAGATACGCAGTATTTT. Protein product: CASSLDPRSTDTQYF.

The gene calls are TRBV3-1 (or the pseudogene TRBV3-2) and TRBJ1-5; D unclear. Trimming took 4 bases from V and 6 from J, leaving 10 bases between them. Germline V gene sequence: CDR1 LGHDT, CDR2 YNNKEL (reference sequence). The CDR3 sequence is 13 residues long. The CDR3 bases are TGTGCCAGCAGCCGTTCAAGAGGTCAGCCCCAGCATTTT. Its protein product is CASSRSRGQPQHF.

V is TRBV2 and J is TRBJ1-5; D ambiguous. Germline CDR1 reads SNHLY; CDR2 reads FYNNEI. The V end lost 4 bases, the J end lost 6 bases, and 13 bases lay between the germline ends. This CDR3 is 14 amino acids long. In DNA, the CDR3 is TGTGCCAGCAGTGTCCGGGGAGACGGTCAGCCCCAGCATTTT. Its translation: CASSVRGDGQPQHF.

This chain connects TRBV28 to TRBJ2-5; D call uncertain. V lost 5 bases and J lost 4, with 11 bases in between. Germline assignment: CDR1 MDHEN and CDR2 SYDVKM. The CDR3 runs 13 residues. CDR3 residues: CASSAIGLETQYF. The CDR3 DNA is TGTGCCAGCAGTGCTATCGGTTTAGAGACCCAGTACTTC.

This CDR3 reads CASSPDRAATNEKLFF. The DNA for the CDR3 is TGTGCCAGCTCTCCGGACAGGGCGGCAACTAATGAAAAACTGTTTTTT. This sequence joins TRBV18 and TRBJ1-4; 8 bases are a match to TRBD1. CDR1 and CDR2 from the germline V gene are KGHSH and LQKENI. The trim removed 6 bases at V and 0 bases at J, leaving 6 bases unmatched. This CDR3 spans 16 amino acids.

The J gene is TRBJ1-3, the V gene TRBV5-1; no clear D. The germline gives CDR1 SGHRS, CDR2 YFSETQ. This CDR3 is built from 16 residues. V lost 0 bases and J lost 0, with 10 bases in between. CDR3 amino acids: CASSLASASSGNTIYF. CDR3 DNA: TGCGCCAGCAGCTTGGCGTCGGCTAGCTCTGGAAACACCATATATTTT.

The chain links TRBV5-1 to TRBJ1-1; a weak D match, TRBD1 (6 bases). V was clipped by 4 bases and J by 0 bases, with 10 bases between them. CDR3 length equals 14 residues. CDR1 and CDR2 (germline): SGHRS, YFSETQ. The DNA of the CDR3 is TGCGCCAGCAGCGGTGGACAGATGAACACTGAAGCTTTCTTT. This translates into CASSGGQMNTEAFF.

In its sample, this clone was seen once. The V call is TRBV28, the J call TRBJ1-2; 8 bases map to TRBD1. From germline, CDR1 is MDHEN and CDR2 SYDVKM. With 3 bases clipped from V and 2 bases from J, the junction kept 2 bases outside the gene matches. The CDR3 has 14 residues. The CDR3 region is CASSFGQGNYGYTF. CDR3 nucleotides: TGTGCCAGCAGTTTCGGACAGGGAAACTATGGCTACACCTTC.